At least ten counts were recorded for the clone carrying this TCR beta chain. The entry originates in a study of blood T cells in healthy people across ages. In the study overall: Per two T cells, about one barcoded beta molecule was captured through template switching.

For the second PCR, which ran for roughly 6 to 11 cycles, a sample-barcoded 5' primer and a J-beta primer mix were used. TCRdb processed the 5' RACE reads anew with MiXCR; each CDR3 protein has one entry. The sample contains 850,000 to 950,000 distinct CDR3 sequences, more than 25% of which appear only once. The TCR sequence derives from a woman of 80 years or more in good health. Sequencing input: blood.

Written as DNA, the CDR3 is TGTGCCAGCAGCCAGCGGGGAGCAATAGAGGTGCAGTTCTTC. It codes for CASSQRGAIEVQFF. This chain connects TRBV3-1 to TRBJ2-1; a weak D match, TRBD2 (6 bases). The germline V gene encodes CDR1 LGHDT and CDR2 YNNKEL (reference sequence). V dropped 3 bases and J dropped 12 bases, with 18 bases sitting between them. The CDR3 has 14 residues.